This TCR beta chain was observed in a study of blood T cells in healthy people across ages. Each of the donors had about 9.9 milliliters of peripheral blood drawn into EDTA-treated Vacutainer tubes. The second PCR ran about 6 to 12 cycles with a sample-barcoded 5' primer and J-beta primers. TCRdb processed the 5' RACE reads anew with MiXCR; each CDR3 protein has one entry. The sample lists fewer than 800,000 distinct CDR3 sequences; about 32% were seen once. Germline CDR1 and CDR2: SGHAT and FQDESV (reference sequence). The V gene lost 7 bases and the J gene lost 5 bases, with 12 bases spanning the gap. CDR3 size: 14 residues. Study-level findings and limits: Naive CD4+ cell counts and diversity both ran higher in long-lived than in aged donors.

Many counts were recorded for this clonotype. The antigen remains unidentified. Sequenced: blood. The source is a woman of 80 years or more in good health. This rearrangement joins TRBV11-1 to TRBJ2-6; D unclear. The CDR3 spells CASNRDGRANVLTF. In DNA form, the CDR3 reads TGTGCCAGCAACCGAGACGGGCGGGCCAACGTCCTGACTTTC.